This T cell receptor (beta chain) stems from a study of blood T cell repertoires in COVID-19. This CDR3 region has 16 residues. V was pared by 0 bases and J by 7 bases, with 7 bases of the junction left unmatched. Germline values: CDR1 SGHNT, CDR2 YYREEE (reference sequence). Participants' reported clinical history set cohort assignment. As originally analysed: Reference gene primer amplification gave nucleated cell count estimates. The assay was immunoSEQ multiplex PCR, and TCRdb's table has in-frame clones only and misses some. The DNA gave D and trimming, while V, J and clone size come from that table. The profile shows approximately 270,000 clones, 89% of them singletons.

The sample consisted of PBMCs or T cells enriched from blood (not recorded which). The source of this sequence is an older woman who had recovered from COVID-19. The V and J genes are TRBV5-4 and TRBJ2-1; 10 bases fit TRBD2. CDR3 region: CASSLAFSGRLNEQFF. The DNA of the CDR3 is TGTGCCAGCAGCTTGGCCTTTAGCGGGAGGTTAAATGAGCAGTTCTTC.